The TCR beta chain under discussion was sequenced for a study of post-analysis software for immune sequencing data. As concerns this clonotype: As yet, its antigen is unknown.

Unique molecular identifiers tagged the TCR beta cDNA libraries. MiXCR was run by TCRdb on the PCR reads, yielding one entry per CDR3 protein. The sample holds approximately 360,000 distinct CDR3 sequences, 30% to 45% seen once. Between the trimmed V and J ends, which lost 3 bases and 1 base, there was a span of 13 bases. Germline V gene sequence: CDR1 DFQATT, CDR2 SNEGSKA (reference sequence). The CDR3 extends over 14 amino acids. Points from the study as a whole: Included in a set of 5 or 6 TRBV segments more frequent in patients than controls were TRBV5-6, TRBV5-1 and TRBV20-1.

This TCR was sampled from a girl aged 5-17 years with multiple sclerosis. Sequenced: blood. J is TRBJ2-7 and V is TRBV20-1, with D maybe TRBD1 (6 bases). The CDR3, as DNA: TGCAGTGCTAGTGCAGGGGTAGGGTCCTACGAGCAGTACTTC. Its protein product is CSASAGVGSYEQYF.